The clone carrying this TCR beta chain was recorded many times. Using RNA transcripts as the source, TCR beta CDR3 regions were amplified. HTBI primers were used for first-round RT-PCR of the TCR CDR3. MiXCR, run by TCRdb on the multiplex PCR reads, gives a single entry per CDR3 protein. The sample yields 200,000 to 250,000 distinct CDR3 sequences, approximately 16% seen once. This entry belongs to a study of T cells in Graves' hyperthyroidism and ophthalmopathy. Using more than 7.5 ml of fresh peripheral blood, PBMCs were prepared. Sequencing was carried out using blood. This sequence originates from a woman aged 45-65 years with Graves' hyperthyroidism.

CDR3 nucleotide sequence: TGTGCCAGCAGTTACTCCTGGACATCCACGAACACTGAAGCTTTCTTT. It codes for CASSYSWTSTNTEAFF. The chain links TRBV6-5 to TRBJ1-1, with D possibly matching TRBD1 (5 bases). CDR1 and CDR2 (germline): MNHEY, SVGAGI. The CDR3 length is 16 residues. Trimming cost V 0 bases and J 1 base, with 12 bases left between them.